Shown below are 2 T cell receptor beta chains from a single sample sequenced in a study of blood T cell repertoires in COVID-19. Sequencing was performed with immunoSEQ multiplex PCR; in TCRdb, only in-frame clones are kept and a portion is missing. The repertoire includes around 290,000 clones, about 89% of them detected once, and approximately 2.5% sits in the top ten. The specimen was PBMCs or T cells enriched from blood (not recorded which). These receptors came from a woman aged 18-30 years who had recovered from COVID-19.

This sequence joins TRBV28 and TRBJ2-3; 14 positions agree with TRBD2. CDR1 is MDHEN, CDR2 SYDVKM, per germline. The CDR3 extends over 18 amino acids. The V and J ends lost 5 bases and 2 bases, in that order; junction bases with no gene match: 9. The CDR3 here is CASSLRTSGRSLTDTQYF. The CDR3 nucleotides read TGTGCCAGCAGTCTACGGACTAGCGGGAGGTCCCTCACAGATACGCAGTATTTT.

J is TRBJ2-1 and V is TRBV24-1, with D possibly being TRBD1 (5 bases). The V gene lost 4 bases and the J gene lost 4 bases, with 13 bases spanning the gap. Germline loops: CDR1 KGHDR, CDR2 SFDVKD. The CDR3 covers 15 residues. The chain's CDR3 is CATSDSGKGYNEQFF. CDR3 bases: TGTGCCACCAGTGACTCAGGGAAAGGGTACAATGAGCAGTTCTTC.